The 4 T cell receptor beta chains presented below share a single source sample, sequenced in a study of cytomegalovirus exposure and HLA in healthy donors. This PCR relied on a set of 60 Vbeta primers and 13 Jbeta primers. Produced via immunoSEQ multiplex PCR; TCRdb's table is partial and in-frame only. The data show about 270,000 clones, roughly 89% seen once. Sequencing was performed on PBMCs. All receptors come from a middle-aged man in good health and CMV-seropositive.

With regard to this clone: The same CDR3 is also encoded by other DNA sequences in this sample. The chain combines TRBV27 with TRBJ2-5, with TRBD1 identical over 8 bases. The J call may be wrong; the DNA end is better matched by TRBJ2-7. Germline V lookup: CDR1 MNHEY, CDR2 SMNVEV (reference sequence). This CDR3 has 13 residues. CDR3 amino acids: CASSFGQGYEQYF. CDR3 bases: TGTGCCAGCAGTTTTGGACAGGGCTACGAGCAGTACTTC.

As concerns this clone: The junction does not match germline at one end; this may be a read error. The chain links TRBV7-9 to TRBJ2-7, with D maybe TRBD2 (5 bases). Germline V gene sequence: CDR1 SEHNR, CDR2 FQNEAQ (reference sequence). The CDR3 is 14 residues long. The CDR3 sequence: CSSSGGAGLHEQYF. The CDR3 DNA reads TGTTCCAGCAGCGGAGGAGCTGGGCTCCACGAGCAGTACTTC.

The rearrangement links TRBV11-1 to TRBJ1-1; D might be TRBD1 (5 bases). The germline V gene encodes CDR1 SGHAT and CDR2 FQDESV (reference sequence). The CDR3 contains 13 residues. V was shortened by 5 bases and J by 5 bases, with 12 bases between the two germline ends. CDR3 sequence reads: CASSPLGGTEAFF. CDR3 in DNA: TGTGCCAGCAGCCCCCTCGGGGGAACTGAAGCTTTCTTT.

The chain couples TRBV28 to TRBJ1-1; 11 nucleotides match TRBD1. The trim removed 5 bases at V and 1 base at J, leaving 9 bases unmatched. The CDR3 loop spans 17 amino acids. CDR1 is MDHEN, CDR2 SYDVKM, per germline. CDR3 DNA: TGTGCCAGCAGTCACAGGACAGGGGGCATATCGAACACTGAAGCTTTCTTT. Translated, it gives CASSHRTGGISNTEAFF.